The 7 T cell receptor beta chains given below trace back to one sample, sequenced in a study of cytomegalovirus exposure and HLA in healthy donors. Both 60 Vbeta primers and 13 Jbeta primers went into the PCR. Libraries were prepared by immunoSEQ multiplex PCR; TCRdb keeps only in-frame clonotypes and omits some of them. The profile shows about 200,000 clones, approximately 81% of them singletons. Material for sequencing was PBMCs. The receptors were gathered from a man aged 25 to 40 in good health and CMV-seronegative.

This clone was found a few times. The chain links TRBV10-3 to TRBJ2-1, with TRBD2 matching over 8 bases. Per the germline V gene, CDR1 is ENHRY and CDR2 is SYGVKD. V lost 5 bases, J lost 4 bases, and 4 bases stayed unmatched. The CDR3 covers 14 residues. The chain's CDR3 is CAISPGLGYNEQFF. The CDR3 DNA reads TGTGCCATCAGTCCGGGACTAGGGTACAATGAGCAGTTCTTC.

The chain has TRBV4-2 and TRBJ2-2; 11 bases line up with TRBD2. Germline V lookup: CDR1 LGHNA, CDR2 YNFKEQ. V lost 2 bases and J lost 4; bases outside the gene matches: 9. The length of the CDR3 is 18 residues. DNA of the CDR3: TGTGCCAGCAGCCAAAGGGCCCCCCTAGCGGGGGGCACCGGGGAGCTGTTTTTT. Translating it yields CASSQRAPLAGGTGELFF.

This sequence joins TRBV9 and TRBJ2-5; a possible D gene is TRBD1 (5 bases). The V end lost 0 bases, the J end lost 4 bases, and 10 bases lay between the germline ends. Per the germline V gene, CDR1 is SGDLS and CDR2 is YYNGEE. The CDR3 has 14 amino acids. The CDR3 here is CASSVDSTVETQYF. CDR3 DNA sequence: TGTGCCAGCAGCGTAGACTCGACAGTAGAGACCCAGTACTTC.

The J gene is TRBJ2-3, the V gene TRBV27, with 7 positions matching TRBD1. This CDR3 has 15 amino acids. Germline trimming cut 6 bases from V and 1 base from J; bases unmatched to any gene: 7. Germline V CDR1 and CDR2: MNHEY, SMNVEV (reference sequence). The CDR3 sequence is CASSRPGTGTDTQYF. As DNA, the CDR3 is TGTGCCAGCAGCCGCCCCGGGACAGGCACAGATACGCAGTATTTT.

A few counts support this clone. The rearrangement links TRBV5-4 to TRBJ1-1, with 10 bases fitting TRBD1. Trimming took 0 bases from V and 11 from J; bases not matched to a gene: 7. CDR3 length: 14 residues. Germline CDR1 is SGHNT and CDR2 is YYREEE (reference sequence). The CDR3 DNA follows: TGTGCCAGCAGCTTGGTGGGGCTGGGACAGGGGGCTTTCTTT. Amino acids: CASSLVGLGQGAFF.

V and J are TRBV6-1 and TRBJ1-3; D unclear. The CDR3 extends over 13 amino acids. V was shortened by 8 bases and J by 2 bases, with 10 bases between the two germline ends. CDR1 and CDR2 from the germline V gene are MNHNS and SASEGT. CDR3 amino acids: CASVRSTGNTIYF. DNA of the CDR3: TGTGCCAGCGTTAGGAGTACTGGAAACACCATATATTTT.

The chain couples TRBV5-1 to TRBJ1-4; 10 bases align to TRBD1. The CDR3 extends over 16 amino acids. From germline, CDR1 is SGHRS and CDR2 YFSETQ. The junction had 4 bases not matched to a gene; V was cut back by 0 bases and J by 5 bases. Here the CDR3 DNA reads TGCGCCAGCAGCTTGGAATTGGGACAGGGGAATGAAAAACTGTTTTTT. This translates into CASSLELGQGNEKLFF.